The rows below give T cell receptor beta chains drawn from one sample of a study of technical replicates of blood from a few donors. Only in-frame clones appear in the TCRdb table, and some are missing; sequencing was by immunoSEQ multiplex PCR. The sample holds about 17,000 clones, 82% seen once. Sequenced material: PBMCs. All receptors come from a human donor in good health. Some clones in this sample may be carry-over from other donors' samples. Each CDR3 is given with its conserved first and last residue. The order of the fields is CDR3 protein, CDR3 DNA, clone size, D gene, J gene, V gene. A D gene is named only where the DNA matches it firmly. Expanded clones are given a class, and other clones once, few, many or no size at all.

CASSVSRGTIYF,TGTGCCAGCAGCGTCAGTCGGGGCACCATATATTTT,.,.,TRBJ1-3,TRBV11-2
CASSLRSGMGTDTQYF,TGCGCCAGCAGCTTGCGTAGCGGGATGGGCACAGATACGCAGTATTTT,.,TRBD2,TRBJ2-3,TRBV5-1
CASSEVAGGEQETQYF,TGTGCCAGCAGTGAAGTAGCGGGAGGAGAACAAGAGACCCAGTACTTC,.,TRBD2,TRBJ2-5,TRBV6-1
CATYRVPGTDTQYF,TGTGCCACCTACAGGGTACCGGGCACAGATACGCAGTATTTT,.,.,TRBJ2-3,TRBV7-9
CASHPGTGASYNEQFF,TGCGCCAGCCATCCCGGGACTGGGGCCTCCTACAATGAGCAGTTCTTC,.,.,TRBJ2-1,TRBV5-1
CASSVVAGGQETQYF,TGCGCCAGCAGTGTGGTAGCGGGAGGGCAAGAGACCCAGTACTTC,.,TRBD2,TRBJ2-5,TRBV10-1
CASSVNPGGETEAFF,TGTGCCAGCAGCGTTAACCCCGGAGGGGAGACTGAAGCTTTCTTT,few,.,TRBJ1-1,TRBV2
CASSGQEGDTQYF,TGTGCCAGCAGTGGACAGGAGGGAGATACGCAGTATTTT,.,.,TRBJ2-3,TRBV28
CASSPDYDEQYF,TGTGCCAGCAGCCCGGACTACGACGAGCAGTACTTC,few,.,TRBJ2-7,TRBV7-9
CASSYDRSYTEAFF,TGTGCCAGCAGCTACGACAGGTCTTACACTGAAGCTTTCTTT,few,.,TRBJ1-1,TRBV6-6
CASGPQGNTGELFF,TGTGCCAGCGGCCCACAGGGGAACACCGGGGAGCTGTTTTTT,.,.,TRBJ2-2,TRBV7-2
CASSANYEQYF,TGCGCCAGCAGTGCCAACTACGAGCAGTACTTC,few,.,TRBJ2-7,TRBV10-2
CASRDFYGYTF,TGTGCCAGCAGGGACTTTTATGGCTACACCTTC,.,.,TRBJ1-2,TRBV6-1